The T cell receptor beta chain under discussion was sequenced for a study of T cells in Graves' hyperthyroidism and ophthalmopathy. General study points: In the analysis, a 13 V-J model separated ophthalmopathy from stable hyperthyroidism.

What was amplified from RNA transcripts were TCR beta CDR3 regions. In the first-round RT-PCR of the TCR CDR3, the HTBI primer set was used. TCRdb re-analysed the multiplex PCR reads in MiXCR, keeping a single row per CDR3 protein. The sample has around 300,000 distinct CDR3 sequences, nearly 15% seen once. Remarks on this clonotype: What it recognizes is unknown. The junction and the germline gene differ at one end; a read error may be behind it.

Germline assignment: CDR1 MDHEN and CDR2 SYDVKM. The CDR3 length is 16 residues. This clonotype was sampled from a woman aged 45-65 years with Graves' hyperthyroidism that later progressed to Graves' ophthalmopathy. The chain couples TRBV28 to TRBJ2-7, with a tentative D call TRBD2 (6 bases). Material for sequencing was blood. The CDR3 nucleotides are TGTCCCAGCAGTTTACCCCGCGACGGCCGGACGGAGGGGCAGTACTTC. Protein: CPSSLPRDGRTEGQYF.